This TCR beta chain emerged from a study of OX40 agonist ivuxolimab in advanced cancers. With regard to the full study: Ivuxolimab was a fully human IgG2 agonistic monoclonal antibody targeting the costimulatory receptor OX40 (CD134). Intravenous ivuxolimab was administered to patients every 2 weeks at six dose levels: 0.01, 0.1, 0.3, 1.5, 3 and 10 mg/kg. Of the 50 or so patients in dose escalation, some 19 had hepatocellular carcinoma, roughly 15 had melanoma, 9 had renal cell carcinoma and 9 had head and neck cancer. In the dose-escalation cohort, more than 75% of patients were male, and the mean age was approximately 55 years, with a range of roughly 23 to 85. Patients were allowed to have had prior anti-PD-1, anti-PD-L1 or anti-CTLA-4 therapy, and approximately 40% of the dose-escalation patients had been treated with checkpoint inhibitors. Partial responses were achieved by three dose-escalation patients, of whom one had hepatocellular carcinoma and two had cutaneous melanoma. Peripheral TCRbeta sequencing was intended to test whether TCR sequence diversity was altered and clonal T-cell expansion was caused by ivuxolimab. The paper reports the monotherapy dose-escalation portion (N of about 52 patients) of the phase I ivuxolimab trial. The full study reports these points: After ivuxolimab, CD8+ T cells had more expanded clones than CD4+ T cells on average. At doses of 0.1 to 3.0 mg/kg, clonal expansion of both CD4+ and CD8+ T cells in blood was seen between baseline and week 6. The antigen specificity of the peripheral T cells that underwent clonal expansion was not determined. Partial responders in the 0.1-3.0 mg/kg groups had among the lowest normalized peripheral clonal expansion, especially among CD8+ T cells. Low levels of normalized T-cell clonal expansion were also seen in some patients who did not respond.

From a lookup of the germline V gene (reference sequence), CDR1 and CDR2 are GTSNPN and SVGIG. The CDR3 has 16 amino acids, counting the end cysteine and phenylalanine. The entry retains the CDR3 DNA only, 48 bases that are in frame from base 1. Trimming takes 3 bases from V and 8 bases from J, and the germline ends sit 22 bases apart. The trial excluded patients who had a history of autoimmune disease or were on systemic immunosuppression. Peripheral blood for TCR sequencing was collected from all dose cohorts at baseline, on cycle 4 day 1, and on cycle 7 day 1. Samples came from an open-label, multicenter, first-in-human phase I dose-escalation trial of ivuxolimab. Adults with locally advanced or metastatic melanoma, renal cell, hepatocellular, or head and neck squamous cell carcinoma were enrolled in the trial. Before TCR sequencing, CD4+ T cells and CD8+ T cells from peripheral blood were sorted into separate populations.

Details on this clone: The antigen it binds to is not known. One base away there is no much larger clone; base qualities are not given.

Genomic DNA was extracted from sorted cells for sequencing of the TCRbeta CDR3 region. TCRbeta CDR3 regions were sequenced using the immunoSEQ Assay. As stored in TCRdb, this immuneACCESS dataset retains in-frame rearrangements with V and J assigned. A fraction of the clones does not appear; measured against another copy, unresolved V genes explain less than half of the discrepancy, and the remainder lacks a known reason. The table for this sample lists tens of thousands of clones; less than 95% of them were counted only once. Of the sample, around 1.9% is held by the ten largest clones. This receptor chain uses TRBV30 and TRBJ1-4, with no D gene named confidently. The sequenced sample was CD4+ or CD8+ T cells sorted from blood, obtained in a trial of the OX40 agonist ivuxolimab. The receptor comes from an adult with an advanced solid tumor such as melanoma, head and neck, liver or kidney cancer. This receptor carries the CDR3 CAWSTLDPGPGEKLFF. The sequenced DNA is TGTGCCTGGAGCACCCTCGACCCCGGGCCGGGGGAAAAACTGTTTTTT.